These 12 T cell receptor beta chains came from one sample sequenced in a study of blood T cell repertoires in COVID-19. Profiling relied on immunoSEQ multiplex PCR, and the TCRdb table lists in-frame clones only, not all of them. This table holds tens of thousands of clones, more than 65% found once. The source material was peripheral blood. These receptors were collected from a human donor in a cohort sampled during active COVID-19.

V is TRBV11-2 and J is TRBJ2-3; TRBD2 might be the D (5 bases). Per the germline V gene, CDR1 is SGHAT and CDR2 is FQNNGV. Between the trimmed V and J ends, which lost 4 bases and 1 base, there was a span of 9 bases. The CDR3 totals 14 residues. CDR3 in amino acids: CASSSPGGTDTQYF. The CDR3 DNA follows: TGTGCCAGCAGCTCCCCCGGGGGCACAGATACGCAGTATTTT.

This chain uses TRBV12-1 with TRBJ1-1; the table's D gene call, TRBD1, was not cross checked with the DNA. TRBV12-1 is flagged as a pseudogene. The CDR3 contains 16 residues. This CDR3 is CASSPRQAGKNTEAFF. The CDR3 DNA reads TGTGCCAGCAGCCCCCGGCAGGCAGGTAAGAACACTGAAGCTTTCTTT.

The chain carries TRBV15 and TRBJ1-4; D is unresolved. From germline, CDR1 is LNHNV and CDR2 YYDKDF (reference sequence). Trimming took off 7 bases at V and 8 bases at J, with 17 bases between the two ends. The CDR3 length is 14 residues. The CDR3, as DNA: TGTGCCACCACCCCGGGCGGGGAAGAGGAAAAACTGTTTTTT. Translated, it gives CATTPGGEEEKLFF. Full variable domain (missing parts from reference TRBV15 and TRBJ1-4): DAMVIQNPRYQVTQFGKPVTLSCSQTLNHNVMYWYQQKSSQAPKLLFHYYDKDFNNEADTPDNFQSRRPNTSFCFLDIRSPGLGDTAMYLCATTPGGEEEKLFFGSGTQLSVL.

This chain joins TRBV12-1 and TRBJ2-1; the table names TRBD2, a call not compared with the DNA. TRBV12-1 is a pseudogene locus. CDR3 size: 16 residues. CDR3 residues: CASSVNGTSGYNEQFF. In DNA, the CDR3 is TGTGCCAGCAGCGTTAACGGGACTAGCGGATACAATGAGCAGTTCTTC.

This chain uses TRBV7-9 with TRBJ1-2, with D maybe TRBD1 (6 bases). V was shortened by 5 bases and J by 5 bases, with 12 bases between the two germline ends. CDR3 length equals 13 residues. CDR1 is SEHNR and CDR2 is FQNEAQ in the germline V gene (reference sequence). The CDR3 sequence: CASSQGSNYGYTF. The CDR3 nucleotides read TGTGCCAGCAGCCAGGGGAGTAATTATGGCTACACCTTC.

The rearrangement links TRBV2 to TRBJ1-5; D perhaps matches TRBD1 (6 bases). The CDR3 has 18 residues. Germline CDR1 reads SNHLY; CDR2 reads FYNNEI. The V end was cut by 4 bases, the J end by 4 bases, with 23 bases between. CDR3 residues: CASSVITGTFKGNQPQHF. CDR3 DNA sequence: TGTGCCAGCAGTGTGATAACCGGGACATTCAAAGGGAATCAGCCCCAGCATTTT.

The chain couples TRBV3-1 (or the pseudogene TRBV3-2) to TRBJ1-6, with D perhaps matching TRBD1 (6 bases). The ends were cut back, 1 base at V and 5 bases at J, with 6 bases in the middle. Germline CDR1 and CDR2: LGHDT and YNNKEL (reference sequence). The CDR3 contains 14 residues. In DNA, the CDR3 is TGTGCCAGCAGCCAAGGGACAGATAATTCACCCCTCCACTTT. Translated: CASSQGTDNSPLHF.

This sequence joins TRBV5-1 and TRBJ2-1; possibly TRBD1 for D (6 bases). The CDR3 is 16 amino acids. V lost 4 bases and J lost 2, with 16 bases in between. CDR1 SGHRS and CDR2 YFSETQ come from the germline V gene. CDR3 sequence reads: CASSAFTGLTYNEQFF. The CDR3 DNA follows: TGCGCCAGCAGCGCCTTTACAGGGTTAACCTACAATGAGCAGTTCTTC.

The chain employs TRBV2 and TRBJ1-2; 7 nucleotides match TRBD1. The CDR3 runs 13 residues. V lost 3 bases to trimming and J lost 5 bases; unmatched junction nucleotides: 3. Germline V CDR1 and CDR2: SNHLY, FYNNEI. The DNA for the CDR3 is TGTGCCAGCAGTGAGACAGGGTTGTATGGCTACACCTTC. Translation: CASSETGLYGYTF.

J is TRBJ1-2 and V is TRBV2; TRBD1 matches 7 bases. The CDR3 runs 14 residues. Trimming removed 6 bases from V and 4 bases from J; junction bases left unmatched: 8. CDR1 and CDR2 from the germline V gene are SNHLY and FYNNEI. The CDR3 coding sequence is TGTGCCAGCAGGTTTACAGGGGTTCTCTATGGCTACACCTTC. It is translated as CASRFTGVLYGYTF.

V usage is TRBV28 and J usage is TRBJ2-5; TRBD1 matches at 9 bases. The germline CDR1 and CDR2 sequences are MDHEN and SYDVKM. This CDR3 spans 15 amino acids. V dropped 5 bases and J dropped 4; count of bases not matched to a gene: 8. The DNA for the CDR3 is TGTGCCAGCAGTCTTGGGGGACAGGGCCGAGAGACCCAGTACTTC. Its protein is CASSLGGQGRETQYF.

CDR3: CAISESELTRQPQHF. The CDR3 DNA reads as TGTGCCATCAGTGAGTCCGAGCTGACACGGCAGCCCCAGCATTTT. V gene TRBV10-3 combines with J gene TRBJ1-5; D unclear. This CDR3 contains 15 residues. Germline V gene data show CDR1 as ENHRY and CDR2 as SYGVKD. V lost 0 bases, J lost 7 bases, and 13 bases lay in between.